These T cell receptor beta chains were read from a single sample in a study of Graves' ophthalmopathy and Graves' hyperthyroidism. TCRdb used MiXCR to reprocess the multiplex PCR reads, holding one entry per CDR3 protein. The sample has some 410,000 distinct CDR3 sequences; more than 20% are singletons. Sequencing was performed on peripheral blood. The receptor set was obtained from a woman between 18 and 30 years old with stable Graves' hyperthyroidism. CDR3s include the opening cysteine and the closing phenylalanine or tryptophan. Each record gives: J gene, D gene, V gene, clone size, CDR3 DNA, CDR3 protein. A D gene is named only where the DNA matches it firmly. The size field is filled for only some rows; it gives once, few, many or a size class.

TRBJ2-7 NA TRBV11-2 many TGTGCCAGCAGCCGGACTCGGAACTACGAGCAGTACTTC CASSRTRNYEQYF
TRBJ2-2 NA TRBV20-1 NA TGCAGTGCTAGAGATCGGGGGAGGTACTCGAACTCCGGGGATCTGTTTTTT CSARDRGRYSNSGDLFF
TRBJ2-7 NA TRBV6-5 many TGTGCCAGCAGTTACAACCGCATCTCAAGCTCCTACGAGCAGTACTTC CASSYNRISSSYEQYF
TRBJ1-3 TRBD1 TRBV6-1 many TGTGCCAGCAGAGAGACAGGGGGCCCTGGAAACACCATATATTTT CASRETGGPGNTIYF
TRBJ2-5 NA TRBV19 once TGTGCCAGTAGTCCCCGACAGAACCGGCAGACCCAGTACTTC CASSPRQNRQTQYF
TRBJ1-2 NA TRBV12-3/TRBV12-4 NA TGTGCCAGCAGTTTCGACATCTATGGCTACACCTTC CASSFDIYGYTF
TRBJ1-2 TRBD1 TRBV19 many TGTGCCAGTAGTGGATACGGGACAGATATTAACTATGGCTACACCTTC CASSGYGTDINYGYTF
TRBJ1-6 NA TRBV11-2 many TGTGCCAGCAGCTTAGAACTAGCCGCGACCTATAATTCACCCCTCCACTTT CASSLELAATYNSPLHF
TRBJ2-7 TRBD2 TRBV27 many TGTGCCAGCAGTTTATCGCTTAGCGGGAGCTCCTACGAGCAGTACTTC CASSLSLSGSSYEQYF
TRBJ2-7 NA TRBV28 many TGTGCCAGCAGTTTCCACATCTCCTACGAGCAGTACTTC CASSFHISYEQYF
TRBJ2-2 NA TRBV7-2 few TGTGCCAGCAGCTTAAGGGAACTAAACACCGGGGAGCTGTGTTTT CASSLRELNTGELCF
TRBJ2-7 TRBD2 TRBV12-3/TRBV12-4 NA TGTGCCAGCAGTTTAGTGGCGGGAGAAACCTACGAGCAGTACTTC CASSLVAGETYEQYF
TRBJ2-5 TRBD1 TRBV20-1 many TGCAGTGCCCTACAGGGGTACCAAGAGACCCAGTACTTC CSALQGYQETQYF
TRBJ1-2 NA TRBV6-5 many TGTGCCAGCAGTTACTCGGGCTCTAACTATGGCTACACCTTC CASSYSGSNYGYTF
TRBJ2-2 TRBD2 TRBV7-2 many TGTGCCAGCAGCAAGCTAGCGGGAGGCACCGGGGAGCTGTTTTTT CASSKLAGGTGELFF
TRBJ2-1 NA TRBV6-4 few TGTGCCAGCAGTACGGGGTGGACACACAATGAGCAGTTCTTC CASSTGWTHNEQFF
TRBJ2-7 TRBD1 TRBV20-1 NA TGCAGTGCCAGCCCGGGACAGGGGAACGAGCAGTACTTC CSASPGQGNEQYF
TRBJ1-1 NA TRBV11-2 many TGTGCCAGCAGCTTGGACCCTGGGGCTTTCTTT CASSLDPGAFF
TRBJ2-5 NA TRBV2 many TGTGCCAGCACTCTGGGACGGATTAAAGAGACCCAGTACTTC CASTLGRIKETQYF
TRBJ1-5 NA TRBV6-2/TRBV6-3 many TGTGCCAGCAGTTACGCGTCAGGGGCGGCTCAGCCCCAGCATTTT CASSYASGAAQPQHF
TRBJ2-5 NA TRBV15 many TGTGCCACCAGCCGCGGACAGAGGGAGGAGACCCAGTACTTC CATSRGQREETQYF
TRBJ2-5 NA TRBV20-1 NA TGCAGTGCTAGGGGCGGGGTACCCCAAGAGACCCAGTACTTC CSARGGVPQETQYF
TRBJ2-7 TRBD2 TRBV7-3 few TGTGCCAGCAGCTTAAGGTCCCAGATTCTAGCGGGAGTGCCCAGCTCCTACGAGCAGTACTTC CASSLRSQILAGVPSSYEQYF
TRBJ2-2 NA TRBV24-1 many TGTGCCACCAGTGATCGTCTAGAACCGGGGACCCCGCTGTTTTTT CATSDRLEPGTPLFF
TRBJ2-7 NA TRBV20-1 many TGCAGTGCTAGACACCACGAGCAGTACTTC CSARHHEQYF
TRBJ1-1 NA TRBV29-1 many TGCAGCGTCCGTAATCGGGACATCACTGAAGCTTTCTTT CSVRNRDITEAFF
TRBJ1-5 TRBD1 TRBV28 many TGTGCCAGCAGTCTTCGGGGACAGTCTTATAGCCCTCAGCCCCAGCATTTT CASSLRGQSYSPQPQHF
TRBJ1-2 NA TRBV18 many TGTGCCAGCTCACCAAGACCAGGGGATGGCTACACCTTC CASSPRPGDGYTF
TRBJ2-5 TRBD1 TRBV6-2/TRBV6-3 many TGTGCCAGCAATTCTGAGACAGGGGGCTGGAAGACCCAGTACTTC CASNSETGGWKTQYF
TRBJ1-2 NA TRBV19 many TGTGCCAGTACCCCAGAAGGCACGGCCGGGTATGGCTACACCTTC CASTPEGTAGYGYTF
TRBJ1-1 NA TRBV5-6 many TGTGCCAGCAGCTTGGTAGGGGCGAACACTGAAGCTTTCTTT CASSLVGANTEAFF
TRBJ1-6 NA TRBV28 many TGTGCCAGCAGTTTAAGGCAGGGGTGGTCACCCCTCCACTTT CASSLRQGWSPLHF
TRBJ1-3 NA TRBV4-3 NA TGCGCCAGCAGCAAAACCGGGGCCCTTTCTGGAAACACCATATATTTT CASSKTGALSGNTIYF
TRBJ2-5 TRBD1 TRBV11-2 many TGTGCCAGCAGCACCCACAGGGGGCATCGAGAGACCCAGTACTTC CASSTHRGHRETQYF
TRBJ2-7 NA TRBV28 NA TGTGCCAGCAGTTCCCCTCTAAAGTCTCCCGAGCAGTACTTC CASSSPLKSPEQYF
TRBJ1-1 NA TRBV28 many TGTGCCAGCACCTTGGGGGCAGGGATGAACACTGAAGCTTTCTTT CASTLGAGMNTEAFF
TRBJ1-6 TRBD1 TRBV7-2 NA TGTGCCAGCAGCTTAGAGGGGGCCGATAATTCACCCCTCCACTTT CASSLEGADNSPLHF
TRBJ2-7 NA TRBV6-5 NA TGTGCCAGCAGTTACGGACAGCACTACGAGCAGTACTTC CASSYGQHYEQYF
TRBJ1-1 NA TRBV30 many TGTGCCTGGAGTGAAGCGCATACAGGTGGGGACACTGAAGCTTTCTTT CAWSEAHTGGDTEAFF
TRBJ1-1 NA TRBV28 NA TGTGCCAGTTCCCCTTCCAGGGGCCTCGACACTGAAGCTTTCTTT CASSPSRGLDTEAFF
TRBJ2-5 TRBD2 TRBV5-4 many TGTGCCGTTGGGAGCGGGAGAGAAGAGACCCAGTACTTC CAVGSGREETQYF
TRBJ2-7 TRBD1 TRBV28 NA TGTGCCAGCAGTTTAGGGACAGAATCCTACGAGCAGTACTTC CASSLGTESYEQYF
TRBJ1-1 TRBD1 TRBV29-1 many TGCAGCGCACAGGGGTTCACTGAAGCTTTCTTT CSAQGFTEAFF
TRBJ2-7 NA TRBV27 NA TGTGCCAGCAGTTTTGGGGGGGCGCATAGCTACGAGCAGTACTTC CASSFGGAHSYEQYF
TRBJ2-2 TRBD2 TRBV15 NA TGTGCCACCAGCAGAGTCCCTAGCGGCGCGAACACCGGGGAGCTGTTTTTT CATSRVPSGANTGELFF
TRBJ1-2 NA TRBV11-2 many TGTGCCAGCAGTTTGGTAAACTATGGCTACACCTTC CASSLVNYGYTF
TRBJ2-7 TRBD1 TRBV30 many TGTGCCTGGAGTTCCGGGACAGCTTACCACGAGCAGTACTTC CAWSSGTAYHEQYF
TRBJ2-5 TRBD2 TRBV29-1 many TGCAGCGTCGACCTTGTCGGGGGGGGAGAGACCCAGTACTTC CSVDLVGGGETQYF
TRBJ2-5 NA TRBV7-7 many TGTGCTAGCAGCTTAGAGGCGGGAAGGGAAGAGACCCAGTACTTC CASSLEAGREETQYF
TRBJ2-7 NA TRBV12-3/TRBV12-4 many TGTGCCAGCAGTTTAAGGGGTGTATTGACCTACGAGCAGTACTTC CASSLRGVLTYEQYF
TRBJ1-2 TRBD1 TRBV6-1 many TGTGCCAGCAGGGGGACAGATTCCTATGGCTACACCTTC CASRGTDSYGYTF
TRBJ1-2 TRBD1 TRBV6-1 NA TGTGCCAGCATCGTGGGGACAGGGGGCTATGGCTACACCTTC CASIVGTGGYGYTF
TRBJ2-7 TRBD2 TRBV11-1 many TGTGCCAGCAGCTTATTTAGTACGGCGGCGGGAGTCTCCTACGAGCAGTACTTC CASSLFSTAAGVSYEQYF
TRBJ2-2 NA TRBV19 NA TGTGCCAGTAACCCGCTTGACTACGACACCGGGGAGCTGTTTTTT CASNPLDYDTGELFF
TRBJ2-7 NA TRBV20-1 many TGCAGTGCTAGGGGCCCAGGAGGCAGGGCGTCCTACGAGCAGTACTTC CSARGPGGRASYEQYF